These 32 T cell receptor beta chains were sequenced from one sample in a study of T cell repertoires in cytomegalovirus infection. Antigens for these TCRs are unknown. Using its own MiXCR run on the reads, TCRdb lists one record per CDR3 protein. The sample records approximately 990,000 distinct CDR3 sequences, around 32% being singletons. This material consisted of cultured CD8+ T cells from PBMCs, taken from culture after CMV antigen stimulation. Receptors were obtained from a human donor in good health (CMV status not recorded). Some clones in this sample may be carry-over from other donors' samples.

The genes are TRBV18 and TRBJ1-1, with D possibly matching TRBD1 (6 bases). Germline V gene data show CDR1 as KGHSH and CDR2 as LQKENI. Trimming cost V 5 bases and J 3 bases, with 13 bases left between them. The CDR3 spans 14 residues. The CDR3 nucleotides read TGTGCCAGCTCAGCTACAGGGTCGGACACTGAAGCTTTCTTT. As protein: CASSATGSDTEAFF.

The chain has TRBV4-3 and TRBJ1-2; TRBD1 aligns across 9 bases. The CDR3 has 14 amino acids. Trimming at V came to 3 bases and at J to 4 bases, leaving 3 bases not matched to a gene. Germline CDR1 reads LGHNA; CDR2 reads YSLEER. CDR3 DNA: TGCGCCAGCAGCCACGAGGACAGGGGCTATGGCTACACCTTC. As protein: CASSHEDRGYGYTF.

This chain connects TRBV6-2 or TRBV6-3 to TRBJ1-5; no firm D call. V was trimmed by 8 bases and J by 3 bases, leaving 14 bases between them. Germline V gives CDR1 MNHEY, CDR2 SVGEGT. The CDR3 totals 14 residues. The CDR3 protein is CASSTPGYNQPQHF. Written as DNA, the CDR3 is TGTGCCAGCTCAACCCCGGGATACAATCAGCCCCAGCATTTT.

This clonotype was observed a handful of times. This chain connects TRBV18 to TRBJ2-4; D gene uncertain. This CDR3 is built from 15 residues. Germline-derived CDR1 and CDR2 are KGHSH and LQKENI. Trimming removed 5 bases from V and 1 base from J, with 12 bases in between. This CDR3 reads CASSSPGFAKNIQYF. In DNA, the CDR3 is TGTGCCAGCTCATCCCCGGGTTTTGCCAAAAACATTCAGTACTTC. Complete variable domain (other parts from reference TRBV18 and TRBJ2-4): NAGVMQNPRHLVRRRGQEARLRCSPMKGHSHVYWYRQLPEEGLKFMVYLQKENIIDESGMPKERFSAEFPKEGPSILRIQQVVRGDSAAYFCASSSPGFAKNIQYFGAGTRLSVL.

V gene TRBV15 combines with J gene TRBJ1-1; perhaps TRBD1 as D (6 bases). Germline assignment: CDR1 LNHNV and CDR2 YYDKDF (reference sequence). The CDR3 has 15 residues. The ends were cut back, 0 bases at V and 6 bases at J, with 14 bases in the middle. The CDR3 reads CATSRDGGPPPEAFF. The CDR3 nucleotides read TGTGCCACCAGCAGAGATGGGGGCCCCCCCCCTGAAGCTTTCTTT.

V is TRBV2 and J is TRBJ2-5, with TRBD1 matching over 8 bases. The CDR3 has 13 residues. Germline V CDR1 and CDR2: SNHLY, FYNNEI. Trimming took 8 bases from V and 3 from J; bases not matched to a gene: 5. In nucleotides, the CDR3 is TGTGCCAGCGGCGGACAGGGAGAAGAGACCCAGTACTTC. It specifies CASGGQGEETQYF.

This clonotype was detected only a few times. CDR3 nucleotide sequence: TGTGCCAGCAGCACGGGGGGCAGAGACGAGCAGTACTTC. It translates to CASSTGGRDEQYF. V is TRBV7-9 and J is TRBJ2-7, with D possibly TRBD2 on 7 matching bases. V was pared by 5 bases and J by 5 bases, with 13 bases between. The CDR3 covers 13 residues. CDR1 is SEHNR, CDR2 FQNEAQ, per germline (reference sequence).

This clonotype was counted only a few times. V and J are TRBV6-2 or TRBV6-3 and TRBJ1-1; D possibly corresponds to TRBD1 (6 bases). Per germline, CDR1 MNHEY and CDR2 SVGEGT. With 2 bases removed from V and 4 bases from J, the gap between germline ends came to 14 bases. The CDR3 covers 15 residues. CDR3 in amino acids: CASSYPGQGVTEAFF. The CDR3 DNA reads TGTGCCAGCAGTTACCCGGGACAAGGGGTCACTGAAGCTTTCTTT.

This clonotype showed up just a few times. A much more abundant neighbour one base away suggests this may be a read error. The chain has TRBV12-3 or TRBV12-4 and TRBJ2-3, with 7 bases lining up with TRBD2. J was trimmed by 5 bases and V by 6 bases; bases with no gene match: 2. The length of the CDR3 is 12 residues. CDR3 protein: CASRPGGDTQYF. The CDR3 DNA is TGTGCCAGCAGGCCGGGGGGAGATACGCAGTATTTT.

This clonotype was picked up a small number of times. The rearrangement uses TRBV7-9 and TRBJ1-2, with unresolved D. This CDR3 contains 12 residues. Trimming cost V 3 bases and J 4 bases, with 6 bases left between them. The germline CDR1 and CDR2 sequences are SEHNR and FQNEAQ (reference sequence). CDR3 nucleotides: TGTGCCAGCAGCTTCGAAGGCTATGGCTACACCTTC. Translated: CASSFEGYGYTF.

V gene TRBV10-3 combines with J gene TRBJ2-3; possible D gene TRBD1, 5 bases. Trimming pared 0 bases from V and 2 bases from J, leaving 9 bases between. This CDR3 region has 15 residues. In germline, CDR1 is ENHRY, CDR2 SYGVKD. The CDR3, as DNA: TGTGCCATCAGTGAGTCGGGGCCCTCCACAGATACGCAGTATTTT. Protein: CAISESGPSTDTQYF.

About this clonotype itself: This sequence may be a read error, since a much larger clone differs from it by one base. The rearrangement uses TRBV27 and TRBJ2-7, with 7 bases identical to TRBD2. Germline assignment: CDR1 MNHEY and CDR2 SMNVEV (reference sequence). This CDR3 is built from 13 residues. The CDR3 DNA reads TGTGCCAGCAGTCCGGGAGGTGGGTCCGAGCGGTACTTC. This gives the protein CASSPGGGSERYF.

The chain couples TRBV9 to TRBJ2-3; tentatively, D is TRBD1 (6 bases). V was pared by 4 bases and J by 2 bases, with 17 bases between. This CDR3 is 16 amino acids long. Germline assignment: CDR1 SGDLS and CDR2 YYNGEE. The CDR3 spells CASSSTPTGYTDTQYF. The CDR3 region has the DNA TGTGCCAGCAGCTCCACTCCGACAGGTTACACAGATACGCAGTATTTT.

The rearrangement uses TRBV12-3 or TRBV12-4 and TRBJ1-5, with D unclear. CDR3 size: 14 residues. Between the trimmed V and J ends, which lost 5 bases and 3 bases, there was a span of 11 bases. The CDR3 DNA sequence: TGTGCCAGCAGTGACCACCGGACCAATCAGCCCCAGCATTTT. This translates into CASSDHRTNQPQHF.

The sample holds a few counts of this clonotype. This chain joins TRBV2 and TRBJ2-2, with TRBD2 matching 7 bases. The germline gives CDR1 SNHLY, CDR2 FYNNEI. The CDR3 runs 18 residues. The J segment lost 0 bases and the V segment lost 9 bases, leaving 16 bases of the junction unmatched. As DNA, the CDR3 is TGTGCCAGAAGCATGGCGGGGGAGAAAATATCGAACACCGGGGAGCTGTTTTTT. Protein sequence: CARSMAGEKISNTGELFF.

The chain employs TRBV13 and TRBJ2-5, with 10 positions matching TRBD2. CDR3 length equals 18 residues. In germline, CDR1 is PRHDT, CDR2 FYEKMQ (reference sequence). The V and J ends lost 0 bases and 5 bases, in that order; junction bases with no gene match: 12. CDR3 coding DNA: TGTGCCAGCAGCTTAGGCTCACTGAGCGGGGGGGCCTGGGAGACCCAGTACTTC. Protein sequence: CASSLGSLSGGAWETQYF.

This clonotype appeared a few times. The chain is built from TRBV7-9 and TRBJ1-2; D is unclear. Germline CDR1 is SEHNR and CDR2 is FQNEAQ (reference sequence). The CDR3 consists of 15 residues. The germline V and J ends were trimmed by 5 bases and 6 bases, with 19 bases remaining between them. The CDR3 nucleotides are TGTGCCAGCAGCCCGCCGGGCCGGGGAGATAATGGCTACACCTTC. Residues: CASSPPGRGDNGYTF. Filled out from reference TRBV7-9 and TRBJ1-2, the complete variable domain reads DTGVSQNPRHKITKRGQNVTFRCDPISEHNRLYWYRQTLGQGPEFLTYFQNEAQLEKSRLLSDRFSAERPKGSFSTLEIQRTEQGDSAMYLCASSPPGRGDNGYTFGSGTRLTVV.

The chain has TRBV6-1 and TRBJ1-2, with 7 nucleotides matching TRBD1. Germline lookup yields CDR1 MNHNS and CDR2 SASEGT. This CDR3 spans 14 amino acids. Trimming at V came to 2 bases and at J to 4 bases, leaving 4 bases not matched to a gene. The CDR3 spells CASSETGVGYGYTF. CDR3 coding DNA: TGTGCCAGCAGTGAAACAGGGGTCGGCTATGGCTACACCTTC.

The gene calls are TRBV19 and TRBJ1-2; D not resolved. Between the trimmed V and J ends, which lost 1 base and 3 bases, there was a span of 9 bases. The CDR3 extends over 14 amino acids. CDR1 is LNHDA and CDR2 is SQIVND in the germline V gene (reference sequence). The CDR3 nucleotides are TGTGCCAGTAGTATAGTTAACGGATACTATGGCTACACCTTC. This translates into CASSIVNGYYGYTF.

V usage is TRBV12-3 or TRBV12-4 and J usage is TRBJ2-3, with D perhaps TRBD1 (5 bases). The CDR3 has 14 amino acids. V lost 6 bases and J lost 2, with 12 bases in between. The CDR3 is CASRIDSPTDTQYF. The CDR3 DNA reads TGTGCCAGCAGGATCGACAGCCCCACAGATACGCAGTATTTT.

The sample holds many counts of this clonotype. The J gene is TRBJ1-1, the V gene TRBV7-8; D remains ambiguous. V gave up 7 bases and J gave up 0 bases, with 12 bases separating them. This CDR3 contains 14 residues. Germline assignment: CDR1 SGHVS and CDR2 FQNEAQ. The CDR3 loop is CASTYGNMNTEAFF. The CDR3 DNA is TGTGCCAGCACCTACGGAAACATGAACACTGAAGCTTTCTTT.

This chain uses TRBV29-1 with TRBJ2-7; D perhaps matches TRBD2 (6 bases). With 0 bases removed from V and 3 bases from J, the gap between germline ends came to 21 bases. Looked up from germline, CDR1 is SQVTM and CDR2 is ANQGSEA. The CDR3 has 17 residues. Written as DNA, the CDR3 is TGCAGCGTTGAAGATATCAGGGAGGAGGGATCTTACTACGAGCAGTACTTC. This gives the protein CSVEDIREEGSYYEQYF.

This chain uses TRBV19 with TRBJ1-6; no reliable D call. V lost 5 bases, J lost 9 bases, and 26 bases lay in between. CDR1 is LNHDA and CDR2 is SQIVND in the germline V gene (reference sequence). The CDR3 is 18 amino acids. The CDR3 region has the DNA TGTGCCAGTAGTCCAGAGAGGGTCTTCGATGGGTCAGGTTCACCCCTCCACTTT. Translation gives CASSPERVFDGSGSPLHF.

This clonotype was observed at least ten times. The rearrangement uses TRBV28 and TRBJ1-6; D ambiguous. CDR1 MDHEN and CDR2 SYDVKM come from the germline V gene. Trimming took 2 bases from V and 4 from J, leaving 6 bases between them. The CDR3 is 14 residues long. The CDR3 DNA sequence: TGTGCCAGCAGTTTAAGAGAATATAATTCACCCCTCCACTTT. Amino acids: CASSLREYNSPLHF.

Only a few counts were recorded for this clonotype. V usage is TRBV6-2 or TRBV6-3 and J usage is TRBJ2-7, with 7 bases fitting TRBD1. V shed 6 bases and J 0 bases; nucleotides not matched to a gene: 2. This CDR3 is built from 13 residues. CDR1 is MNHEY, CDR2 SVGEGT, per germline. This CDR3 reads CASSQGVSYEQYV. The CDR3 region has the DNA TGTGCCAGCAGCCAGGGGGTCTCCTACGAGCAGTACGTC.

This clonotype was picked up a small number of times. The V and J genes are TRBV20-1 and TRBJ2-7; D gene uncertain. The CDR3 length is 12 residues. The V and J ends lost 3 bases and 3 bases respectively, with 9 bases between them. CDR1 is DFQATT, CDR2 SNEGSKA, per germline (reference sequence). DNA for the CDR3: TGCAGTGCTAGTCCTAACGGCTACGAGCAGTACTTC. Amino acid sequence: CSASPNGYEQYF.

This sequence joins TRBV4-2 and TRBJ2-1, with TRBD2 matching 9 bases. The V gene end was trimmed by 2 bases and the J gene end by 2 bases; junction bases not matched to a gene: 4. This CDR3 spans 16 amino acids. Germline values: CDR1 LGHNA, CDR2 YNFKEQ. The CDR3 DNA is TGTGCCAGCAGCCAACATAGCGGGGGAGCCTACAATGAGCAGTTCTTC. Translating it yields CASSQHSGGAYNEQFF.

This clonotype was seen more than once but under ten times. CDR3 nucleotides: TGTGCCAGCAGCTTTTTACTAGCGGGGGAATACAATGAGCAGTTCTTC. It is translated as CASSFLLAGEYNEQFF. The chain uses TRBV7-3 and TRBJ2-1; 11 bases agree with TRBD2. Germline lookup yields CDR1 SGHTA and CDR2 FQGTGA. This CDR3 is built from 16 residues. J was trimmed by 4 bases and V by 3 bases; bases with no gene match: 5.

The CDR3 here is CASSPGHGATEAFF. The CDR3 nucleotides are TGTGCCAGCAGCCCGGGACATGGGGCCACTGAAGCTTTCTTT. The rearrangement links TRBV6-1 to TRBJ1-1, with D maybe TRBD1 (6 bases). The CDR3 sequence is 14 residues long. Trimming took 6 bases from V and 4 from J, leaving 15 bases between them. Per the germline V gene, CDR1 is MNHNS and CDR2 is SASEGT.

The chain joins TRBV27 to TRBJ2-5; D is uncertain. This CDR3 contains 13 residues. The V end was cut by 3 bases, the J end by 5 bases, with 10 bases between. The germline V gene has CDR1 MNHEY and CDR2 SMNVEV (reference sequence). The CDR3 is CASSFGDWETQYF. CDR3 DNA sequence: TGTGCCAGCAGTTTTGGGGATTGGGAGACCCAGTACTTC.

A few counts support this clonotype. The chain joins TRBV6-6 to TRBJ1-1, with D possibly TRBD1 on 5 matching bases. Germline loops: CDR1 MNHNY, CDR2 SVGAGI (reference sequence). The CDR3 has 11 amino acids. The ends were cut back, 4 bases at V and 7 bases at J, with 7 bases in the middle. The CDR3 nucleotides are TGTGCCAGCAGTTCACAGGATGAAGCTTTCTTT. As protein: CASSSQDEAFF.

CDR3 residues: CASSVSLAGGTDTQYF. DNA of the CDR3: TGTGCCAGCAGTGTATCACTAGCGGGGGGCACAGATACGCAGTATTTT. The chain is built from TRBV6-6 and TRBJ2-3, with TRBD2 matching 11 bases. The V gene's germline CDR1 is MNHNY and CDR2 SVGAGI (reference sequence). The CDR3 sequence is 16 residues long. The V gene end was trimmed by 5 bases and the J gene end by 1 base; junction bases not matched to a gene: 5.